This TCR beta chain stems from a study of cytomegalovirus exposure and HLA in healthy donors. This CDR3 has 14 residues. Looked up from germline, CDR1 is SGDLS and CDR2 is YYNGEE. V was trimmed by 3 bases and J by 5 bases, leaving 14 bases between them. Both 60 Vbeta primers and 13 Jbeta primers went into the PCR. Profiling relied on immunoSEQ multiplex PCR, and the TCRdb table lists in-frame clones only, not all of them. Of about 130,000 clones listed, roughly four fifths were seen once; the top ten hold less than 2%. The sequencing input was PBMCs. The chain couples TRBV9 to TRBJ2-5; perhaps TRBD2 as D (5 bases). The TCR was taken from a man in his fifties in good health and CMV-seronegative. The chain's CDR3 is CASSARGTVETQYF. CDR3 bases: TGTGCCAGCAGCGCCCGGGGTACAGTCGAGACCCAGTACTTC.